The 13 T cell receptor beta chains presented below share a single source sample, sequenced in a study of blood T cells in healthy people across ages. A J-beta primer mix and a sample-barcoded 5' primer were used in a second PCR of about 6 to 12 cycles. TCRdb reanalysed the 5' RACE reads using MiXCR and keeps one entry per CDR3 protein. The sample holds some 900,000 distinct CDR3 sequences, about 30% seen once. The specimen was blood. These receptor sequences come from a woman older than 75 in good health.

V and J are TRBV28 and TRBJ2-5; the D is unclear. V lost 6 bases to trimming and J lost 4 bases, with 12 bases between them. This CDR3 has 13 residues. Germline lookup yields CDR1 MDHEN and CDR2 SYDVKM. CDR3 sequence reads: CASSAPSTETQYF. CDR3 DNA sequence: TGTGCCAGCAGCGCACCAAGCACAGAGACCCAGTACTTC.

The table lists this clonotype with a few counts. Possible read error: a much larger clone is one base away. As DNA, the CDR3 is TGTGCCAGCAGCTTAGCGGGGATCCCCTACGAGCAGTACTTC. Translation gives CASSLAGIPYEQYF. The rearrangement joins TRBV7-2 to TRBJ2-7; D gene unclear. The ends were cut back, 0 bases at V and 2 bases at J, with 8 bases in the middle. The CDR3 is made up of 14 amino acids. CDR1 and CDR2 from the germline V gene are SGHTA and FQGNSA. The complete variable domain, with remaining parts taken from reference TRBV7-2 and TRBJ2-7, reads GAGVSQSPSNKVTEKGKDVELRCDPISGHTALYWYRQSLGQGLEFLIYFQGNSAPDKSGLPSDRFSAERTGGSVSTLTIQRTQQEDSAVYLCASSLAGIPYEQYFGPGTRLTVT.

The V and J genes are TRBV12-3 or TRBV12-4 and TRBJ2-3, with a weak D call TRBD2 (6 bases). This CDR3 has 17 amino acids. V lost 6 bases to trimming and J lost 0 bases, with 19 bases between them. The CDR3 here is CASSPAPPGLSTDTQYF. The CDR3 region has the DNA TGTGCCAGCAGCCCAGCTCCCCCGGGACTGAGCACAGATACGCAGTATTTT.

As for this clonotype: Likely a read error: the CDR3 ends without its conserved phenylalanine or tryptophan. The CDR3 DNA reads as TGTGCCAGCAGTAGCCAATACACCGGGGAGCTGTTTTGT. This translates into CASSSQYTGELFC. This sequence joins TRBV12-3 or TRBV12-4 and TRBJ2-2; D unresolved. Trimming pared 5 bases from V and 3 bases from J, leaving 7 bases between. The CDR3 contains 13 residues.

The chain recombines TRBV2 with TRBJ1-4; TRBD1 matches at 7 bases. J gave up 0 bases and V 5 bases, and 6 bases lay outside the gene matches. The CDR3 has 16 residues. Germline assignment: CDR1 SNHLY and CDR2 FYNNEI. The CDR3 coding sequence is TGTGCCAGCAGTCTAACAGGGGTATCAACTAATGAAAAACTGTTTTTT. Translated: CASSLTGVSTNEKLFF.

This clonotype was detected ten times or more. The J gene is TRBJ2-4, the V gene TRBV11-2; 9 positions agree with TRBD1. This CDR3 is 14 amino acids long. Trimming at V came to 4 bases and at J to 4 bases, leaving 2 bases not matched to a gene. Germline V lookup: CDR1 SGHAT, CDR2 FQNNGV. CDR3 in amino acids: CASSYGQGKNIQYF. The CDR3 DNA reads TGTGCCAGCAGCTATGGACAGGGGAAAAACATTCAGTACTTC.

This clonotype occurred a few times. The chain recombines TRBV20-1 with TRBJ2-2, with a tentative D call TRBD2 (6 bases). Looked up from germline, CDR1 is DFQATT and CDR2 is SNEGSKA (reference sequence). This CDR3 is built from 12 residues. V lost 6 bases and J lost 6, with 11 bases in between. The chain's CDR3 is CSASTSPGELFF. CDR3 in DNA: TGCAGTGCCAGCACTAGCCCCGGGGAGCTGTTTTTT.

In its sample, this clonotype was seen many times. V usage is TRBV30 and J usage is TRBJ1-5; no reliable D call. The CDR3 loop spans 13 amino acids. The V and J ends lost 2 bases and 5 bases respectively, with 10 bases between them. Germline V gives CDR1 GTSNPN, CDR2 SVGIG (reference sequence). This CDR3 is CAWSKTSDQPQHF. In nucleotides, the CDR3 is TGTGCCTGGAGTAAGACATCAGATCAGCCCCAGCATTTT.

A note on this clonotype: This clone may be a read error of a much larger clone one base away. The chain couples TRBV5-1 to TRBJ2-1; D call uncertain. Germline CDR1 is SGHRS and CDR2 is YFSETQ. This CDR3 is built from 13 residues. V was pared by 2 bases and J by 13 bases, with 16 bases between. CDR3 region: CASSLDSLETQFF. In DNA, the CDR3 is TGCGCCAGCAGCTTAGACTCCTTAGAGACCCAGTTCTTC.

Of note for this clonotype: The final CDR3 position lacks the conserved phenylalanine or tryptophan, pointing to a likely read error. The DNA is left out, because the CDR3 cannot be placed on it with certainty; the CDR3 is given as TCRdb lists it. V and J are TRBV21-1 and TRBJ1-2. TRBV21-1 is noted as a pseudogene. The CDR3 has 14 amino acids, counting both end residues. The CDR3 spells CASSKGRMVYGYTC.

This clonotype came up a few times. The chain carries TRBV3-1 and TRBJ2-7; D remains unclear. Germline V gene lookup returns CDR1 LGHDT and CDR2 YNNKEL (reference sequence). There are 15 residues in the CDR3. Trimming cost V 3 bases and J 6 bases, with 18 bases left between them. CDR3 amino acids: CASSQDPLTCPEQYF. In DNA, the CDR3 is TGTGCCAGCAGCCAGGACCCCCTGACCTGCCCCGAGCAGTACTTC.

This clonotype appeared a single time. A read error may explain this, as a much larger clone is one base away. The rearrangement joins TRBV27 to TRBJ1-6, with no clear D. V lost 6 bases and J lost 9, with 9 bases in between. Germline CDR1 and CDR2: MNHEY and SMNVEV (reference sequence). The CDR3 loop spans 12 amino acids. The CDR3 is CASSIGRSPLHF. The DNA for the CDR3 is TGTGCCAGCAGCATCGGTCGTTCACCCCTCCACTTT.

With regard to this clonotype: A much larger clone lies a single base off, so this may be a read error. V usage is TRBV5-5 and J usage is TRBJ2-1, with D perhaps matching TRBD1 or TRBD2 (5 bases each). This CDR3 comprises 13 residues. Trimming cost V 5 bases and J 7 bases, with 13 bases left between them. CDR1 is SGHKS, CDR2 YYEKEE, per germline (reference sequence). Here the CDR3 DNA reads TGTGCCAGCAGAGCCGGGACCCTAAATGAGCAGTTCTTC. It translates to CASRAGTLNEQFF.